These T cell receptor beta chains were read from a single sample in a study of shared clonotypes between healthy human individuals. Sequencing used immunoSEQ multiplex PCR; TCRdb keeps in-frame clones, though not all of them. The sample carries 450,000 to 500,000 clones, around 73% recorded once. Specimen: PBMCs. These receptors were obtained from a woman aged 40 to 50 in good health. Some clones in this sample may be carry-over from other donors' samples. Both conserved end residues are part of each CDR3. A D gene is named only where the DNA matches it firmly. Not all rows give a size; the values are once, few, many and, for expanded clones, a class.

j_call | d_call | v_call | clone_size | cdr3_nt | cdr3_aa
TRBJ2-7 | . | TRBV7-8 | . | TGTGCCAGCAGCCCGACCGGGACAAACTACGAGCAGTACTTC | CASSPTGTNYEQYF
TRBJ1-1 | . | TRBV5-1 | . | TGCGCCAGCAGCTTGGCAGTGGGAACTGAAGCTTTCTTT | CASSLAVGTEAFF
TRBJ1-4 | . | TRBV18 | . | TGTGCCAGCTCACGCCCCAACTTGGATGAAAAACTGTTTTTT | CASSRPNLDEKLFF
TRBJ1-5 | . | TRBV30 | . | TGTGCCTGGAGCTACGGGGAGAATCAGCCCCAGCATTTT | CAWSYGENQPQHF
TRBJ1-1 | TRBD1 | TRBV19 | . | TGTGCCAGTAGTATAGATTTTGGCGGACAGGGGCTGGGAACTGAAGCTTTCTTT | CASSIDFGGQGLGTEAFF
TRBJ2-1 | TRBD2 | TRBV15 | once | TGTGCCACCGGACCCCTCACCGGGACTAGCGGGATTAATGAGCAGTTCTTC | CATGPLTGTSGINEQFF
TRBJ2-5 | . | TRBV9 | . | TGTGCCAGCAGCGTCCGGGACTCTCAAGAGACCCAGTACTTC | CASSVRDSQETQYF
TRBJ2-3 | . | TRBV5-1 | . | TGCGCCAGCAGCTTTGGCGGGGGCTCGGATACGCAGTATTTT | CASSFGGGSDTQYF
TRBJ2-2 | . | TRBV10-3 | . | TGTGCCATCAGTGAGTCGCGGGGAATCGGGGAGCTGTTTTTT | CAISESRGIGELFF
TRBJ2-1 | TRBD2 | TRBV7-2 | . | TGTGCCAGCAGCCCCCAGCGGGAGACCGTCTACAATGAGCAGTTCTTC | CASSPQRETVYNEQFF
TRBJ2-5 | . | TRBV7-2 | . | TGTGCCAGCAGCTTAAACGGGGCTCATGAGACCCAGTACTTC | CASSLNGAHETQYF
TRBJ1-2 | . | TRBV12-5 | few | TGTGCTAGTGGTAACATGGAGGGGCAAGGCTACACCTTC | CASGNMEGQGYTF
TRBJ2-2 | . | TRBV19 | . | TGTGCCAGTAGTATTGGCGGGGCAGGGACCGGGGAGCTGTTTTTT | CASSIGGAGTGELFF
TRBJ2-1 | TRBD2 | TRBV11-3 | once | TGTGCCAGCAGCGTAGCGGGGATGGGAGGGGGTGAGCAGTTCTTC | CASSVAGMGGGEQFF
TRBJ2-2 | . | TRBV5-1 | . | TGCGCCAGCACCCGGGGGCCCTCTGGGGGTCCCGGGGAGCTGTTTTTT | CASTRGPSGGPGELFF